One sample yielded the 21 T cell receptor beta chains listed below, sequenced in a study of blood T cells in healthy people across ages. With a J-beta primer mix and a sample-barcoded 5' primer, a second PCR ran roughly 6 to 12 cycles. TCRdb reprocessed the 5' RACE reads with MiXCR, giving one entry per CDR3 protein. The sample shows 600,000 to 650,000 distinct CDR3 sequences, under 65% of them seen only once. The source material was blood. The receptor set was obtained from a man aged 55 to 70 in good health.

This chain connects TRBV7-8 to TRBJ2-7, with a tentative D call TRBD2 (5 bases). Gene TRBJ2-5 matches the end of the DNA better, so the J call may be wrong. CDR1 and CDR2 (germline): SGHVS, FQNEAQ. CDR3 length equals 15 residues. The CDR3 DNA sequence: TGTGCCAGCAGCTTAAATTATGGGAGAGGGGAGACCCAGTACTTC. Amino acids: CASSLNYGRGETQYF.

The V gene is TRBV7-2, the J gene TRBJ2-7; TRBD1 or TRBD2 may be the D gene (5 bases each). Near its end, the DNA agrees better with TRBJ2-5, so the J call may be wrong. Germline V gene data show CDR1 as SGHTA and CDR2 as FQGNSA. This CDR3 region has 14 residues. The DNA for the CDR3 is TGTGCCAGCAGCACCTTCTGGGGACCCGAGACCCAGTACTTC. Translating gives CASSTFWGPETQYF.

This chain uses TRBV20-1 with TRBJ2-5, with D uncertain. Trimming cost V 0 bases and J 5 bases, with 16 bases left between them. The CDR3 consists of 15 residues. CDR1 and CDR2 from the germline V gene are DFQATT and SNEGSKA (reference sequence). CDR3 sequence reads: CSAREFGAVDETQYF. Here the CDR3 DNA reads TGCAGTGCTAGAGAGTTCGGAGCCGTGGATGAGACCCAGTACTTC.

The CDR3 coding sequence is TGCAGTGCTAGTTTCAGGAGTGCAGCGGGGCTCGAGCAGTACTTC. Its protein product is CSASFRSAAGLEQYF. The chain combines TRBV20-1 with TRBJ2-7, with 7 bases fitting TRBD2. The CDR3 is 15 amino acids. Trimming at V came to 3 bases and at J to 6 bases, leaving 14 bases not matched to a gene. Looked up from germline, CDR1 is DFQATT and CDR2 is SNEGSKA (reference sequence).

Here the CDR3 reads CASGRQGGVEWSNQPQHF. The CDR3 DNA is TGTGCCAGCGGACGGCAGGGAGGGGTGGAGTGGAGCAATCAGCCCCAGCATTTT. This chain uses TRBV12-3 or TRBV12-4 with TRBJ1-5, with D possibly being TRBD1 (5 bases). The CDR3 runs 18 residues. The germline V and J ends were trimmed by 8 bases and 1 base, with 24 bases remaining between them.

In its sample, this clonotype was seen a few times. V gene TRBV20-1 combines with J gene TRBJ2-5; weak D call: TRBD2 (5 bases). CDR1 DFQATT and CDR2 SNEGSKA come from the germline V gene (reference sequence). CDR3 size: 13 residues. The ends were cut back, 6 bases at V and 2 bases at J, with 13 bases in the middle. The CDR3 region has the DNA TGCAGTGCCAACCGGGGTCTACAAGAGACCCAGTACTTC. This gives the protein CSANRGLQETQYF.

CDR3 in amino acids: CASSPPPGQPPFGYTF. The CDR3 nucleotides are TGTGCCAGCTCACCACCACCGGGACAGCCCCCATTTGGCTACACCTTC. This chain links TRBV18 with TRBJ1-2; TRBD1 matches 7 bases. CDR1 KGHSH and CDR2 LQKENI come from the germline V gene. The CDR3 loop spans 16 amino acids. The junction had 11 bases not matched to a gene; V was cut back by 0 bases and J by 7 bases.

This chain links TRBV6-1 with TRBJ2-7; 8 nucleotides align to TRBD1. The junction had 11 bases not matched to a gene; V was cut back by 6 bases and J by 1 base. The CDR3 extends over 16 amino acids. Germline V gene data show CDR1 as MNHNS and CDR2 as SASEGT. DNA of the CDR3: TGTGCCAGCAGCCGGTTGGGGACAGGAGCATCCTACGAGCAGTACTTC. Its protein is CASSRLGTGASYEQYF.

The chain couples TRBV2 to TRBJ2-5, with D possibly being TRBD1 (6 bases). The germline gives CDR1 SNHLY, CDR2 FYNNEI. With 4 bases removed from V and 4 bases from J, the gap between germline ends came to 7 bases. The CDR3 has 12 amino acids. The CDR3 DNA sequence: TGTGCCAGCAGTGCAGGGGCAGAGACCCAGTACTTC. The encoded protein is CASSAGAETQYF.

The V and J genes are TRBV28 and TRBJ2-5, with D tentatively TRBD1 (6 bases). The closer fit of TRBJ2-4 to the DNA end suggests the J call may be wrong. Germline V lookup: CDR1 MDHEN, CDR2 SYDVKM. The CDR3 loop spans 14 amino acids. The CDR3 is CASSETRGFNIQYF. CDR3 nucleotides: TGTGCCAGCAGTGAAACTAGGGGGTTTAACATTCAGTACTTC.

This chain links TRBV12-3 or TRBV12-4 with TRBJ2-7, with 8 bases identical to TRBD1. V was clipped by 6 bases and J by 12 bases; unmatched bases: 16. This CDR3 is built from 14 residues. The DNA of the CDR3 is TGTGCCAGCAGAGCTACCGCAGGGGGCCCCGGTCCGTACTTC. This codes for CASRATAGGPGPYF.

The genes are TRBV5-1 and TRBJ2-3; 9 nucleotides line up with TRBD1. Germline V gene lookup returns CDR1 SGHRS and CDR2 YFSETQ. This CDR3 comprises 15 residues. The junction had 5 bases not matched to a gene; V was cut back by 2 bases and J by 4 bases. This CDR3 is CASSFRDREADTQYF. CDR3 sequence (DNA): TGCGCCAGCAGCTTCAGGGACAGGGAGGCAGATACGCAGTATTTT.

The CDR3 DNA reads as TGCGCCAGCAGCCAATTGACAGGGTCGAACACCGGGGAGCTGTTTTTT. This translates into CASSQLTGSNTGELFF. The J gene is TRBJ2-2, the V gene TRBV5-1, with TRBD1 matching over 7 bases. The CDR3 totals 16 residues. Germline CDR1 and CDR2: SGHRS and YFSETQ. The J segment lost 0 bases and the V segment lost 4 bases, leaving 6 bases of the junction unmatched.

This rearrangement joins TRBV27 to TRBJ2-7; D gene ambiguous. CDR1 and CDR2 (germline): MNHEY, SMNVEV (reference sequence). V lost 5 bases, J lost 2 bases, and 13 bases lay in between. This CDR3 comprises 14 residues. The CDR3 DNA reads TGTGCCAGCAGTGTATTTCCGGCAACCTACGAGCAGTACTTC. Its translation: CASSVFPATYEQYF.

This clonotype was observed a handful of times. The J gene is TRBJ2-7, the V gene TRBV20-1; D is possibly TRBD1 (5 bases). The CDR3 contains 12 residues. CDR1 and CDR2 from the germline V gene are DFQATT and SNEGSKA (reference sequence). V was clipped by 8 bases and J by 0 bases, with 11 bases between them. The CDR3 is CSILQDSYEQYF. In DNA form, the CDR3 reads TGCAGTATATTACAGGACTCCTACGAGCAGTACTTC.

Only a few counts were recorded for this clonotype. The chain joins TRBV11-2 to TRBJ1-4; possible D gene TRBD1, 5 bases. V was trimmed by 6 bases and J by 6 bases, leaving 8 bases between them. The V gene's germline CDR1 is SGHAT and CDR2 FQNNGV. This CDR3 has 12 amino acids. CDR3 sequence reads: CASSPTDEKLFF. For the CDR3, the DNA is TGTGCCAGCAGTCCGACAGATGAAAAACTGTTTTTT.

This clonotype was counted once. The chain is built from TRBV3-1 and TRBJ1-2; 11 nucleotides agree with TRBD1. CDR3 length: 15 residues. Germline loops: CDR1 LGHDT, CDR2 YNNKEL (reference sequence). J was trimmed by 6 bases and V by 2 bases; bases with no gene match: 5. DNA of the CDR3: TGTGCCAGCAGCCAAACTCGGACAGGGGGCCATGGCTACACCTTC. Protein product: CASSQTRTGGHGYTF. Together with reference TRBV3-1 and TRBJ1-2, the CDR3 gives the full variable domain: DTAVSQTPKYLVTQMGNDKSIKCEQNLGHDTMYWYKQDSKKFLKIMFSYNNKELIINETVPNRFSPKSPDKAHLNLHINSLELGDSAVYFCASSQTRTGGHGYTFGSGTRLTVV.

The genes are TRBV3-1 and TRBJ1-3, with no clear D. The germline V gene encodes CDR1 LGHDT and CDR2 YNNKEL (reference sequence). The CDR3 runs 15 residues. V was shortened by 0 bases and J by 3 bases, with 9 bases between the two germline ends. The DNA of the CDR3 is TGTGCCAGCAGCCAAGATATCGGGGATGGAAACACCATATATTTT. This sequence encodes CASSQDIGDGNTIYF.

A few counts support this clonotype. The chain uses TRBV18 and TRBJ2-6; D not resolved. The germline V gene encodes CDR1 KGHSH and CDR2 LQKENI. CDR3 length equals 15 residues. V lost 3 bases and J 4 bases, leaving 10 bases between the germline ends. This CDR3 is CASSPGTTGANVLTF. The CDR3 DNA is TGTGCCAGCTCACCCGGTACTACCGGGGCCAACGTCCTGACTTTC. The full variable domain, in which reference TRBV18 and TRBJ2-6 provide the parts outside the CDR3, is NAGVMQNPRHLVRRRGQEARLRCSPMKGHSHVYWYRQLPEEGLKFMVYLQKENIIDESGMPKERFSAEFPKEGPSILRIQQVVRGDSAAYFCASSPGTTGANVLTFGAGSRLTVL.

The chain carries TRBV5-1 and TRBJ2-6; D is ambiguous. Germline-derived CDR1 and CDR2 are SGHRS and YFSETQ. This CDR3 is 15 amino acids long. V lost 0 bases and J lost 6, with 10 bases in between. The CDR3 loop reads CASSLGPPLANVLTF. The CDR3 nucleotides read TGCGCCAGCAGCTTGGGACCCCCCTTGGCCAACGTCCTGACTTTC.

The rearrangement joins TRBV3-1 to TRBJ2-2; D remains ambiguous. This CDR3 region has 14 residues. Trimming shortened V by 1 base and J by 4 bases, and 7 bases separated the two germline ends. Germline V CDR1 and CDR2: LGHDT, YNNKEL (reference sequence). CDR3 sequence reads: CASSQVTFTGELFF. Written as DNA, the CDR3 is TGTGCCAGCAGCCAAGTCACCTTCACCGGGGAGCTGTTTTTT.